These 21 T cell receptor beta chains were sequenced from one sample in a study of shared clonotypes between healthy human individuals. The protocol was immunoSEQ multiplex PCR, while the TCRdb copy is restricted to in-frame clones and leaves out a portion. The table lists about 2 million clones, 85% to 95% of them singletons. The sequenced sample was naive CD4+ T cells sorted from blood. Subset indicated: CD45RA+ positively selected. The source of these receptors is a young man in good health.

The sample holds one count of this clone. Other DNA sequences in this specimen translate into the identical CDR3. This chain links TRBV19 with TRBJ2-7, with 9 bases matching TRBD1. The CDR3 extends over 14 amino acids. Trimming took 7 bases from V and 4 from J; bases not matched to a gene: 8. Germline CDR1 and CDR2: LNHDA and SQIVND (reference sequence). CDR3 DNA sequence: TGTGCCAGTAACCCGGGACAGGGCACTTACGAGCAGTACTTC. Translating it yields CASNPGQGTYEQYF.

The CDR3 loop is CASSPPVNLNTEAFF. CDR3 DNA sequence: TGTGCCAGCAGTCCCCCGGTTAACTTGAACACTGAAGCTTTCTTT. This chain joins TRBV28 and TRBJ1-1; D is undetermined. This CDR3 has 15 amino acids. Per germline, CDR1 MDHEN and CDR2 SYDVKM. Trimming removed 5 bases from V and 0 bases from J, with 13 bases in between.

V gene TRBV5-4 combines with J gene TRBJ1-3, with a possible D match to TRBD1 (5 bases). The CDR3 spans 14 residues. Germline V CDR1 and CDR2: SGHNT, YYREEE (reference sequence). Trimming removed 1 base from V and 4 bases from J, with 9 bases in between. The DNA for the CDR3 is TGTGCCAGCAGCTTGTACCAGGGAGGAAACACCATATATTTT. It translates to CASSLYQGGNTIYF. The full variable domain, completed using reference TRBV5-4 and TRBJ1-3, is ETGVTQSPTHLIKTRGQQVTLRCSSQSGHNTVSWYQQALGQGPQFIFQYYREEENGRGNFPPRFSGLQFPNYSSELNVNALELDDSALYLCASSLYQGGNTIYFGEGSWLTVV.

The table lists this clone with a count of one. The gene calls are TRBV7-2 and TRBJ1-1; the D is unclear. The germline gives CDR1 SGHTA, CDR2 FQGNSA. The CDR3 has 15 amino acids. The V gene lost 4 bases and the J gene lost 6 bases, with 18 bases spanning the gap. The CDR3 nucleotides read TGTGCCAGCAGCTCTAGAGGCAGATACCCTCCTGAAGCTTTCTTT. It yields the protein CASSSRGRYPPEAFF.

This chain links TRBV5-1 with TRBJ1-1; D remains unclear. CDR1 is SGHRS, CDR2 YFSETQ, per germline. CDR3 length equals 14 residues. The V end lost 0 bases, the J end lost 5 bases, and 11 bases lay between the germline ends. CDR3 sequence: CASSLDGWRTEAFF. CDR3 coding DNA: TGCGCCAGCAGCTTGGACGGGTGGCGGACTGAAGCTTTCTTT.

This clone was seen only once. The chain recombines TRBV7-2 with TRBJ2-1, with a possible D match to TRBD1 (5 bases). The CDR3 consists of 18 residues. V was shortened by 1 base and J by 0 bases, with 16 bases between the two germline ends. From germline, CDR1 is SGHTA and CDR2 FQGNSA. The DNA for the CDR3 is TGTGCCAGCAGCTTAGGGGCCGGACAATTTAGCTCCTACAATGAGCAGTTCTTC. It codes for CASSLGAGQFSSYNEQFF.

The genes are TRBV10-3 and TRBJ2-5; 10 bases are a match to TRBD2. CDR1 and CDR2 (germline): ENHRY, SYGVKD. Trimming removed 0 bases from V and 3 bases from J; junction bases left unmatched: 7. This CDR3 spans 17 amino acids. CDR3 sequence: CAISESWTSGGKETQYF. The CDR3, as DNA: TGTGCCATCAGTGAGTCTTGGACTAGCGGAGGCAAAGAGACCCAGTACTTC.

The CDR3 loop reads CAISDPSSGHPYEQYF. The CDR3 coding sequence is TGTGCCATCAGTGACCCTTCTTCGGGACACCCCTACGAGCAGTACTTC. The rearrangement links TRBV10-3 to TRBJ2-7, with D perhaps TRBD1 (6 bases). V shed 3 bases and J shed 2 bases, with 17 bases lying between them. The CDR3 sequence is 16 residues long. Germline V lookup: CDR1 ENHRY, CDR2 SYGVKD.

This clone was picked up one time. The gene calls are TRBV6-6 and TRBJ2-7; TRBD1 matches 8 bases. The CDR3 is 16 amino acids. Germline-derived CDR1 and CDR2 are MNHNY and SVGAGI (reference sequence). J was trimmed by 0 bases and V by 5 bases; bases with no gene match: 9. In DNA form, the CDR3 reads TGTGCCAGCAGTACCCGACAGGGGAGGTTCTCCTACGAGCAGTACTTC. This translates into CASSTRQGRFSYEQYF.

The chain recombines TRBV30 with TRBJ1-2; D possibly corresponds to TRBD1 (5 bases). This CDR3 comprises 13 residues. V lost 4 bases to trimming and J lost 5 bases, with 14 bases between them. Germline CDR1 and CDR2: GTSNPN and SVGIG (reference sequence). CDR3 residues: CAWKAGELYGYTF. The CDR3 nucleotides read TGTGCCTGGAAAGCGGGGGAGCTATATGGCTACACCTTC.

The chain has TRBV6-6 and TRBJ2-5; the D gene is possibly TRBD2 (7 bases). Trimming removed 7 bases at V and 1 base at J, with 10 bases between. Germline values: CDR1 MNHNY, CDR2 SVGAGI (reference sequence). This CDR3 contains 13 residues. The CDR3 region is CASKGGGQETQYF. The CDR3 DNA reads TGTGCCAGCAAGGGGGGGGGCCAAGAGACCCAGTACTTC.

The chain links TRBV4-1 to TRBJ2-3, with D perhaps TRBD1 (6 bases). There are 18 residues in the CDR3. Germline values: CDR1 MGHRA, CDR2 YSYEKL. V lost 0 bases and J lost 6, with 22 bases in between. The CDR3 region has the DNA TGCGCCAGCAGCCAAGATCCGTTGGACAGAATGGAGAAGGATACGCAGTATTTT. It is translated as CASSQDPLDRMEKDTQYF.

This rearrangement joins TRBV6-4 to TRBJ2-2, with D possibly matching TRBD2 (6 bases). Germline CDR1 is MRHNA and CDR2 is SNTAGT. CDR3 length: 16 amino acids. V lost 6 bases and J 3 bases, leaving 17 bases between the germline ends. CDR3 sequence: CASRALSGTYTGELFF. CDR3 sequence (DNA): TGTGCCAGCAGGGCCCTCTCCGGGACTTACACCGGGGAGCTGTTTTTT.

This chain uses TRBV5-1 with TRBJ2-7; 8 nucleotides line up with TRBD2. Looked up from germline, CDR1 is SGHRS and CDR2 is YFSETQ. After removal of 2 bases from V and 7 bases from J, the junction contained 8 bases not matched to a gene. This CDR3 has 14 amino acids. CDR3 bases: TGCGCCAGCAGCTTTGGGACTAGTTCCGGGGAGCAGTACTTC. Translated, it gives CASSFGTSSGEQYF.

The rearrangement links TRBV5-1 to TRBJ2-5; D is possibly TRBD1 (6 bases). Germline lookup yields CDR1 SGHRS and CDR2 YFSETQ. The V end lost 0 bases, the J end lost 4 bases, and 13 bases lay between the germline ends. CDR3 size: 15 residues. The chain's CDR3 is CASSLAGTIGETQYF. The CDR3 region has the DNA TGCGCCAGCAGCTTGGCCGGGACAATAGGAGAGACCCAGTACTTC.

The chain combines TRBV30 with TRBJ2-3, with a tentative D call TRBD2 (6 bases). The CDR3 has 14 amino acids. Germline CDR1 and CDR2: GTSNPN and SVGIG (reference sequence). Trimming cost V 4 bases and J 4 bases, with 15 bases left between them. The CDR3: CAWNAGLGADTQYF. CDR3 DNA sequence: TGTGCCTGGAATGCGGGGTTGGGTGCAGATACGCAGTATTTT.

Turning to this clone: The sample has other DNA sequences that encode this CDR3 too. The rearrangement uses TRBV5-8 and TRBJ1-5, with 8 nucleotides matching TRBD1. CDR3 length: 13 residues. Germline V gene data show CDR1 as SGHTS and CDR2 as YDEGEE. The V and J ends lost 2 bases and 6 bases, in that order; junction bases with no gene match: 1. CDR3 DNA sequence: TGTGCCAGCAGCTTAGACAGGGGTCAGCCCCAGCATTTT. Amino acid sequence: CASSLDRGQPQHF.

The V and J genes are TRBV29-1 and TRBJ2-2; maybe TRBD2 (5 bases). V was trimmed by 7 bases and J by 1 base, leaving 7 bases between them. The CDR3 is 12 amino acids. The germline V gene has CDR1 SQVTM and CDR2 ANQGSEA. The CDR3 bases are TGCAGCGGTGGGAGGAACACCGGGGAGCTGTTTTTT. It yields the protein CSGGRNTGELFF.

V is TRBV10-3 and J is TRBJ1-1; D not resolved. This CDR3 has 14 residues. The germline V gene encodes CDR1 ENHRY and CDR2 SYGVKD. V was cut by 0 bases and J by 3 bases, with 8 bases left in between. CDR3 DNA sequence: TGTGCCATCAGTGAGTCTGCGGGTTACACTGAAGCTTTCTTT. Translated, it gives CAISESAGYTEAFF.

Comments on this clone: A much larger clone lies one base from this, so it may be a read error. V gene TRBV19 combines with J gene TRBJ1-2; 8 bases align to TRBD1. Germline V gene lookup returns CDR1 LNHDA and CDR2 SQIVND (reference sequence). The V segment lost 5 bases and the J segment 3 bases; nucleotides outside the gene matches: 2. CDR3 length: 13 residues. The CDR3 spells CASSSTGDYGYTF. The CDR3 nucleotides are TGTGCCAGTAGTTCGACAGGGGACTATGGCTACACCTTC.

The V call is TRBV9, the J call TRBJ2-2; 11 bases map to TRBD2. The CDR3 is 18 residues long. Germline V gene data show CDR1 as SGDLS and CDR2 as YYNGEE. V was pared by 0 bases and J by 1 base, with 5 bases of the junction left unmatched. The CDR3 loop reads CASSVDLLAGVNTGELFF. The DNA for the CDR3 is TGTGCCAGCAGCGTAGACCTACTAGCGGGAGTGAACACCGGGGAGCTGTTTTTT.